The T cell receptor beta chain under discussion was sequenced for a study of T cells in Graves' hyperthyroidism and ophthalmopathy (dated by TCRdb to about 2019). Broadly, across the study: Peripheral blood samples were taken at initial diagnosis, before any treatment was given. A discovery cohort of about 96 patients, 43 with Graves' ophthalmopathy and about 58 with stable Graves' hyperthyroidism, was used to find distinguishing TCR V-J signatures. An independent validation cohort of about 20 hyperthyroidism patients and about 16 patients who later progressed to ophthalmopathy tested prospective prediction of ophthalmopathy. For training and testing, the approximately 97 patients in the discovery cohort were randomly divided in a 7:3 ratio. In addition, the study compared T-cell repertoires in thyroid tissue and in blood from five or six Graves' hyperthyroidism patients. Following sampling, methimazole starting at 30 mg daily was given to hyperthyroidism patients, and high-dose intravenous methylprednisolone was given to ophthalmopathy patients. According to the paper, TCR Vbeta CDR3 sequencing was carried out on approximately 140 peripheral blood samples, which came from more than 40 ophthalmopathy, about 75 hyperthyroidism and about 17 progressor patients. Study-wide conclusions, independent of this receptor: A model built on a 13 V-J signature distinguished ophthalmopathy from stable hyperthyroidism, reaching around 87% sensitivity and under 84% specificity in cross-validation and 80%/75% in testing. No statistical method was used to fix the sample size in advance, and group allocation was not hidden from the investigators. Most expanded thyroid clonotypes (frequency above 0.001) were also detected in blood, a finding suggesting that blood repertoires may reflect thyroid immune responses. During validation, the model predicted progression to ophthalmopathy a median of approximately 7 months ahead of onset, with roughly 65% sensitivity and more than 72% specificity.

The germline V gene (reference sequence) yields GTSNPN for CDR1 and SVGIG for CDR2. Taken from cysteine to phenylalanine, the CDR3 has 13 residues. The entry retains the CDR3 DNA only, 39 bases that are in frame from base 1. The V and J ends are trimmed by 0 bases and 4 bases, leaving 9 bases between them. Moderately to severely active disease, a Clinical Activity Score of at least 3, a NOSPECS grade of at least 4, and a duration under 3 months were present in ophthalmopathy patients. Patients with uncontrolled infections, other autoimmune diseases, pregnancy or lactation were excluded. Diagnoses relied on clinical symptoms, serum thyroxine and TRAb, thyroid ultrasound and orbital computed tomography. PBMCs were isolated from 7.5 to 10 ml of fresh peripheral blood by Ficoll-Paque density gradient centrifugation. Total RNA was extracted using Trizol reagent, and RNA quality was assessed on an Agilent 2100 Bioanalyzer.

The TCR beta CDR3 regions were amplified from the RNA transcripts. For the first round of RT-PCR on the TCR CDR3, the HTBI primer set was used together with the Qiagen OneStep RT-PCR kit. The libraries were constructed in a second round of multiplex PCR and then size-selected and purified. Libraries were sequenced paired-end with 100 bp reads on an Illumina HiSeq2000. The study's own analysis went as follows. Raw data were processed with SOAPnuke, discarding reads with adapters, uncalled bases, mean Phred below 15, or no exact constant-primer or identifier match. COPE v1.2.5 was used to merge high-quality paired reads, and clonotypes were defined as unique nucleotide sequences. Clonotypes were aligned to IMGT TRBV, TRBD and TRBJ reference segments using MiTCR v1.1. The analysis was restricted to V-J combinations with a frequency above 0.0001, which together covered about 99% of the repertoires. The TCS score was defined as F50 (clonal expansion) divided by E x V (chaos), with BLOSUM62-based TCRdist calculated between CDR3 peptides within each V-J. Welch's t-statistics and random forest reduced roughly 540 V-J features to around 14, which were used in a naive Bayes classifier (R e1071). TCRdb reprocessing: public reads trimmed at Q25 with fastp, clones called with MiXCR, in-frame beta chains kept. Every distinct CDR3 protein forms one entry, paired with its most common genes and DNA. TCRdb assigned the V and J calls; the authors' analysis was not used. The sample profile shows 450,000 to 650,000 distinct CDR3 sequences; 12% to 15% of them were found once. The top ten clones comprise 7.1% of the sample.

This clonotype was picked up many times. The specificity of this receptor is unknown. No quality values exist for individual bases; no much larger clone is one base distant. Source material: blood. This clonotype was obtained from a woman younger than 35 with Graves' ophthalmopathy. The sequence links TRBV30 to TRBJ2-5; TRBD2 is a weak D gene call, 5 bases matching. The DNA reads TGTGCCTGGAGTGTACGGGCGGGAGAGACCCAGTACTTC. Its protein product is CAWSVRAGETQYF.